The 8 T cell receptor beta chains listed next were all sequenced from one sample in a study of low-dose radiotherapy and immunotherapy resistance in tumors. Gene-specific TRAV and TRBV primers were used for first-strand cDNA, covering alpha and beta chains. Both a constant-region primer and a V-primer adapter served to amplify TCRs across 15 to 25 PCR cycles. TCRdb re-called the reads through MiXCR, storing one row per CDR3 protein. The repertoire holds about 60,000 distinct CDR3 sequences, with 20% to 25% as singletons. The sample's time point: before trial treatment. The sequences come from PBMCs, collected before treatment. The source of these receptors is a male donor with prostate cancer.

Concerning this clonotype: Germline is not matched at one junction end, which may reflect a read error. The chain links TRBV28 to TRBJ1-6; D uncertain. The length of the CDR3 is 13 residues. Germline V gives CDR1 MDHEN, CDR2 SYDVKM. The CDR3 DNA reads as TGTGCCAGCACTTTATCGGGAAATTCACCCCTCCACTTT. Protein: CASTLSGNSPLHF.

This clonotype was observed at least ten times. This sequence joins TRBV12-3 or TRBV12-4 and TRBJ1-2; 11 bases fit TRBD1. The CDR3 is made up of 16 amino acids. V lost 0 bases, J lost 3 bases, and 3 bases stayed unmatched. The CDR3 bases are TGTGCCAGCAGTTTAGCGGGACAGGGGGTGTACTATGGCTACACCTTC. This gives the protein CASSLAGQGVYYGYTF.

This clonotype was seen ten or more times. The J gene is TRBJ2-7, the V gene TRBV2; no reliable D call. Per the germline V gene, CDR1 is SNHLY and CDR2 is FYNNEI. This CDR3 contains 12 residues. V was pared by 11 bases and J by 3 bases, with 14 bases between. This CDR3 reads CAAGPSVYEQYF. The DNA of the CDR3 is TGTGCCGCCGGGCCCAGCGTCTACGAGCAGTACTTC. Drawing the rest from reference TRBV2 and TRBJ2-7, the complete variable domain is EPEVTQTPSHQVTQMGQEVILRCVPISNHLYFYWYRQILGQKVEFLVSFYNNEISEKSEIFDDQFSVERPDGSNFTLKIRSTKLEDSAMYFCAAGPSVYEQYFGPGTRLTVT.

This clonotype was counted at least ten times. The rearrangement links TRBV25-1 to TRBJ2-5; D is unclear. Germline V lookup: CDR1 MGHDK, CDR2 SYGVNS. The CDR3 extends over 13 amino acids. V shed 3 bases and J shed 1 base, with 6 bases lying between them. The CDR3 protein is CASSDNVQETQYF. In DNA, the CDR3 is TGTGCCAGCAGTGATAATGTCCAAGAGACCCAGTACTTC. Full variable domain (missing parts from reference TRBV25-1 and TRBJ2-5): EADIYQTPRYLVIGTGKKITLECSQTMGHDKMYWYQQDPGMELHLIHYSYGVNSTEKGDLSSESTVSRIRTEHFPLTLESARPSHTSQYLCASSDNVQETQYFGPGTRLLVL.

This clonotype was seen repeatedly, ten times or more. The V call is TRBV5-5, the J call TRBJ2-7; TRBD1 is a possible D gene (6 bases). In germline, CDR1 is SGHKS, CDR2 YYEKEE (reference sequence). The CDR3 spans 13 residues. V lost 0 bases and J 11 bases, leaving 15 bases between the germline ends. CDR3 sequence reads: CASSLGTAEKEYF. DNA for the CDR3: TGTGCCAGCAGCTTGGGGACAGCTGAGAAGGAGTACTTC.

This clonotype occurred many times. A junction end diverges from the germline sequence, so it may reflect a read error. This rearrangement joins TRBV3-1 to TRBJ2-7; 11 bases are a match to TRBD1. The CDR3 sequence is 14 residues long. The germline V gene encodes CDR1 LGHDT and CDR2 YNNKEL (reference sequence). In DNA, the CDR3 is TGTGCCAGCAGTCAAGGACAGGGGGCGGACGAGCAGTACTTC. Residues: CASSQGQGADEQYF.

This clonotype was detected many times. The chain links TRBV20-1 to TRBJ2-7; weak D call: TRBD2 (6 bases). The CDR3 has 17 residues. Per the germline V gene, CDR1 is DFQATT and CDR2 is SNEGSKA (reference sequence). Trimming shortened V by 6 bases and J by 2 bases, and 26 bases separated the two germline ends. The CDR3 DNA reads TGCAGTGCGCCTCCCCGGACTCGGGGGACCTCCACCTACGAGCAGTACTTC. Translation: CSAPPRTRGTSTYEQYF.

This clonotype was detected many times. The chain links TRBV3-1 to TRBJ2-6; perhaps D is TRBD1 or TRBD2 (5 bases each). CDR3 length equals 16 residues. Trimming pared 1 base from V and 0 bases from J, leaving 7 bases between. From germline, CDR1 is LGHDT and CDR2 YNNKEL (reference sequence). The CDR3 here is CASSQVGPSGANVLTF. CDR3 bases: TGTGCCAGCAGCCAAGTGGGACCCTCTGGGGCCAACGTCCTGACTTTC. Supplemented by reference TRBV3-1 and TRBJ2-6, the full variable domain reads DTAVSQTPKYLVTQMGNDKSIKCEQNLGHDTMYWYKQDSKKFLKIMFSYNNKELIINETVPNRFSPKSPDKAHLNLHINSLELGDSAVYFCASSQVGPSGANVLTFGAGSRLTVL.